Each of the 12 T cell receptor beta chains below was sequenced from the same sample in a study of a mutant IDH1 vaccine in newly diagnosed glioma. These receptors lack a known antigen. The sample's time point: week 5, during vaccination. Each vaccine dose was 300 ug of mutant IDH1 20-mer peptide, with topical imiquimod. The protocol was immunoSEQ multiplex PCR, while the TCRdb copy is restricted to in-frame clones and leaves out a portion. The top ten clones hold 3.1% of a sample with around 56,000 clones, about 80% of them seen once. Here the sequenced sample was PBMCs, taken from a glioma patient whose treatment included an IDH1 peptide vaccine. These receptor sequences come from a woman aged 18-35 years with glioma. Some clones in this sample may be carry-over from other donors' samples.

The chain carries TRBV5-1 and TRBJ1-2, with a weak D call TRBD1 (5 bases). CDR3 length: 15 amino acids. Trimming took off 4 bases at V and 4 bases at J, with 17 bases between the two ends. CDR1 SGHRS and CDR2 YFSETQ come from the germline V gene. In nucleotides, the CDR3 is TGCGCCAGCAGCGATGAAGGGGAGGGGACCTATGGCTACACCTTC. This translates into CASSDEGEGTYGYTF.

This clone was counted only a few times. The J gene is TRBJ1-5, the V gene TRBV18; D unclear. This CDR3 is built from 16 residues. The germline V gene has CDR1 KGHSH and CDR2 LQKENI. V shed 4 bases and J shed 0 bases, with 13 bases lying between them. The CDR3 region has the DNA TGTGCCAGCTCACTACGGCGCCCCGATAGCAATCAGCCCCAGCATTTT. It translates to CASSLRRPDSNQPQHF.

The V gene is TRBV19, the J gene TRBJ1-1; 9 positions agree with TRBD1. CDR1 and CDR2 (germline): LNHDA, SQIVND (reference sequence). CDR3 length: 15 residues. With V trimmed by 6 bases and J by 4 bases, 9 bases remained unmatched. DNA of the CDR3: TGTGCCAGTAGGGATCGAGGGGGACAGGGCACTGAAGCTTTCTTT. The encoded protein is CASRDRGGQGTEAFF.

The chain links TRBV4-1 to TRBJ1-1; 10 nucleotides align to TRBD1. The CDR3 runs 14 residues. Germline V gene lookup returns CDR1 MGHRA and CDR2 YSYEKL. The J segment lost 4 bases and the V segment lost 7 bases, leaving 6 bases of the junction unmatched. CDR3 protein: CASTLRDRGTEAFF. CDR3 sequence (DNA): TGCGCCAGCACCCTCCGGGACAGGGGCACTGAAGCTTTCTTT.

The rearrangement joins TRBV6-1 to TRBJ1-1, with 12 positions matching TRBD1. The CDR3 is 14 residues long. Germline V gene lookup returns CDR1 MNHNS and CDR2 SASEGT. V trimming: 8 bases; J trimming: 10 bases; junction bases outside the gene matches: 11. CDR3 sequence: CASLTRDRGRGAFF. In DNA, the CDR3 is TGTGCCAGCCTCACTCGGGACAGGGGGCGGGGAGCTTTCTTT.

This chain connects TRBV19 to TRBJ2-7; 7 bases are a match to TRBD1. Germline CDR1 reads LNHDA; CDR2 reads SQIVND (reference sequence). Unmatched junction bases numbered 6, after V lost 4 bases and J lost 3 bases. This CDR3 comprises 14 residues. For the CDR3, the DNA is TGTGCCAGTAGTACCGGGACAGCCTTCTACGAGCAGTACTTC. Its translation: CASSTGTAFYEQYF.

This clone was seen only a few times. CDR3 DNA: TGCGCCAGCAGCTTGGGGTTTCAAGGGACCACTGAAGCTTTCTTT. Protein: CASSLGFQGTTEAFF. The chain is built from TRBV5-1 and TRBJ1-1; D is perhaps TRBD1 (5 bases). The CDR3 covers 15 residues. Germline V gene lookup returns CDR1 SGHRS and CDR2 YFSETQ. Trimming took 0 bases from V and 4 from J, leaving 13 bases between them.

The genes are TRBV7-2 and TRBJ1-2, with D possibly matching TRBD1 (5 bases). The CDR3 is 15 residues long. From germline, CDR1 is SGHTA and CDR2 FQGNSA. The V and J ends lost 5 bases and 5 bases respectively, with 18 bases between them. Here the CDR3 DNA reads TGTGCCAGCAGCCCTCTGGGAGGGGTGGGGTATGGCTACACCTTC. Translating it yields CASSPLGGVGYGYTF.

This chain connects TRBV5-1 to TRBJ2-2; the D gene is possibly TRBD2 (5 bases). Germline V gene lookup returns CDR1 SGHRS and CDR2 YFSETQ. Trimming removed 4 bases from V and 7 bases from J, with 14 bases in between. The CDR3 covers 14 residues. Here the CDR3 DNA reads TGCGCCAGCAGCGGACGGGGATTGGACGGGGAGCTGTTTTTT. This codes for CASSGRGLDGELFF.

The V call is TRBV5-1, the J call TRBJ1-2; no clear D gene. The CDR3 is 13 amino acids. Per germline, CDR1 SGHRS and CDR2 YFSETQ. Trimming pared 3 bases from V and 3 bases from J, leaving 9 bases between. The CDR3 region is CASSSQSDYGYTF. CDR3 in DNA: TGCGCCAGCAGCTCCCAGTCTGACTATGGCTACACCTTC.

The chain combines TRBV19 with TRBJ1-3; TRBD1 matches 10 bases. V lost 2 bases to trimming and J lost 2 bases; unmatched junction nucleotides: 6. This CDR3 has 17 residues. CDR1 LNHDA and CDR2 SQIVND come from the germline V gene (reference sequence). CDR3 loop: CASSIPGTGDTGNTIYF. CDR3 DNA: TGTGCCAGTAGTATACCGGGGACAGGGGACACTGGAAACACCATATATTTT.

This clone was picked up one time. For the CDR3, the DNA is TGTGCCAGCAGCTTGTGGGAAAACACCATATATTTT. Translated, it gives CASSLWENTIYF. The chain employs TRBV5-6 and TRBJ1-3; the D is unclear. The CDR3 consists of 12 residues. The germline CDR1 and CDR2 sequences are SGHDT and YYEEEE. Trimming pared 1 base from V and 6 bases from J, leaving 5 bases between.